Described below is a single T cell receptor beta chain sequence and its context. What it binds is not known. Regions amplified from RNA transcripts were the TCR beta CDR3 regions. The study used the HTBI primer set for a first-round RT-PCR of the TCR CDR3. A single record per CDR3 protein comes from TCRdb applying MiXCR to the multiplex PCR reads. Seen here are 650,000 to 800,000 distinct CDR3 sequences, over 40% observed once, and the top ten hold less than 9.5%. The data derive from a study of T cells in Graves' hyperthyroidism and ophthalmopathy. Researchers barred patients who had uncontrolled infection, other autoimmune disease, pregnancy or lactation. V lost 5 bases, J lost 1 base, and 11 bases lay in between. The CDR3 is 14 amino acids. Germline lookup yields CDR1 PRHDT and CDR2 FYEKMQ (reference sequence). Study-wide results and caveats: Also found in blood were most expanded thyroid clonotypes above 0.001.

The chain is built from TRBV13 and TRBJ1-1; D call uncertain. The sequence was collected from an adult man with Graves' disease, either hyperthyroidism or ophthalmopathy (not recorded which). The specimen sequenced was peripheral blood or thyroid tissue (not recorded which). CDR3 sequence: CASSPFGGNTEAFF. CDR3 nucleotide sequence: TGTGCCAGCAGCCCTTTTGGCGGGAACACTGAAGCTTTCTTT.